The 29 T cell receptor beta chains below come from one sample, sequenced in a study of cytomegalovirus exposure and HLA in healthy donors. Produced via immunoSEQ multiplex PCR; TCRdb's table is partial and in-frame only. This table holds approximately 160,000 clones, approximately 88% found once. Sequences were obtained from PBMCs. These receptors all come from a man aged 30 to 39 in good health and CMV-seropositive.

This clone was picked up one time. The CDR3 loop is CASSWDRGTGELFF. The CDR3 nucleotides read TGTGCCAGCAGTTGGGACAGGGGGACCGGGGAGCTGTTTTTT. This chain joins TRBV27 and TRBJ2-2; TRBD1 matches 11 bases. Germline-derived CDR1 and CDR2 are MNHEY and SMNVEV (reference sequence). Trimming at V came to 4 bases and at J to 5 bases, leaving 0 bases not matched to a gene. The CDR3 has 14 residues.

The gene calls are TRBV5-4 and TRBJ1-1; D unclear. The CDR3 runs 13 residues. The germline gives CDR1 SGHNT, CDR2 YYREEE (reference sequence). V dropped 0 bases and J dropped 3 bases, with 6 bases sitting between them. CDR3 in DNA: TGTGCCAGCAGCTTGGGGGAGGACACTGAAGCTTTCTTT. Translated: CASSLGEDTEAFF. The full variable domain, completed using reference TRBV5-4 and TRBJ1-1, is ETGVTQSPTHLIKTRGQQVTLRCSSQSGHNTVSWYQQALGQGPQFIFQYYREEENGRGNFPPRFSGLQFPNYSSELNVNALELDDSALYLCASSLGEDTEAFFGQGTRLTVV.

The chain joins TRBV4-3 to TRBJ1-2, with 8 bases matching TRBD1. The CDR3 runs to 15 residues. Per the germline V gene, CDR1 is LGHNA and CDR2 is YSLEER. With V trimmed by 4 bases and J by 2 bases, 6 bases remained unmatched. The CDR3 is CASSPGQGPNYGYTF. The CDR3 coding sequence is TGCGCCAGCAGCCCCGGACAGGGCCCCAACTATGGCTACACCTTC.

V and J are TRBV7-2 and TRBJ2-7; 7 positions match TRBD1. Germline V gene lookup returns CDR1 SGHTA and CDR2 FQGNSA. Trimming cost V 5 bases and J 6 bases; bases outside gene matches: 4. The CDR3 is 12 amino acids. This CDR3 reads CASSRQGGEQYF. Written as DNA, the CDR3 is TGTGCCAGCAGCCGACAGGGTGGCGAGCAGTACTTC.

This chain uses TRBV5-1 with TRBJ2-1, with 10 bases aligning to TRBD2. The V gene's germline CDR1 is SGHRS and CDR2 YFSETQ. Trimming at V came to 2 bases and at J to 5 bases, leaving 4 bases not matched to a gene. There are 15 residues in the CDR3. The CDR3 DNA sequence: TGCGCCAGCAGCTTTGGACTAGCGGACCACAATGAGCAGTTCTTC. Its protein is CASSFGLADHNEQFF. Full variable domain (missing parts from reference TRBV5-1 and TRBJ2-1): KAGVTQTPRYLIKTRGQQVTLSCSPISGHRSVSWYQQTPGQGLQFLFEYFSETQRNKGNFPGRFSGRQFSNSRSEMNVSTLELGDSALYLCASSFGLADHNEQFFGPGTRLTVL.

A note on this clone: At one end the junction does not follow the germline gene, possibly because of a read error. This chain joins TRBV2 and TRBJ1-1, with D possibly matching TRBD1 (6 bases). The germline CDR1 and CDR2 sequences are SNHLY and FYNNEI. This CDR3 contains 15 residues. CDR3 in DNA: TGTGCCAGCAGGGAAGACAGGAACATGAACACTGAAGCTTTCTTT. Translation gives CASREDRNMNTEAFF. Complete variable domain (other parts from reference TRBV2 and TRBJ1-1): EPEVTQTPSHQVTQMGQEVILRCVPISNHLYFYWYRQILGQKVEFLVSFYNNEISEKSEIFDDQFSVERPDGSNFTLKIRSTKLEDSAMYFCASREDRNMNTEAFFGQGTRLTVV.

The gene calls are TRBV9 and TRBJ2-3, with 9 positions matching TRBD2. In germline, CDR1 is SGDLS, CDR2 YYNGEE. The CDR3 extends over 15 amino acids. V was pared by 0 bases and J by 2 bases, with 1 base of the junction left unmatched. CDR3 in amino acids: CASSVVAGVTDTQYF. Here the CDR3 DNA reads TGTGCCAGCAGCGTAGTAGCGGGGGTCACAGATACGCAGTATTTT.

V usage is TRBV27 and J usage is TRBJ1-5; the D gene is possibly TRBD1 (5 bases). Germline CDR1 is MNHEY and CDR2 is SMNVEV (reference sequence). The CDR3 length is 13 residues. Trimming removed 6 bases at V and 1 base at J, with 7 bases between. The CDR3 region has the DNA TGTGCCAGCAGAGGGGTAAGCAATCAGCCCCAGCATTTT. Translating gives CASRGVSNQPQHF.

The V and J genes are TRBV6-1 and TRBJ2-3, with 12 bases matching TRBD1. The CDR3 is made up of 14 amino acids. V trimming: 10 bases; J trimming: 3 bases; junction bases outside the gene matches: 5. CDR1 and CDR2 from the germline V gene are MNHNS and SASEGT. CDR3 in amino acids: CATPGQGATDTQYF. DNA for the CDR3: TGTGCCACCCCGGGACAGGGGGCAACAGATACGCAGTATTTT.

The J gene is TRBJ2-2, the V gene TRBV18; D is unclear. CDR1 and CDR2 from the germline V gene are KGHSH and LQKENI. V shed 3 bases and J shed 4 bases, with 9 bases lying between them. This CDR3 contains 14 residues. The CDR3 protein is CASSPIERTGELFF. The CDR3 nucleotides are TGTGCCAGCTCACCCATAGAGCGCACCGGGGAGCTGTTTTTT.

The J gene is TRBJ2-2, the V gene TRBV28, with TRBD2 as a possible D gene (6 bases). V lost 2 bases to trimming and J lost 5 bases, with 12 bases between them. From germline, CDR1 is MDHEN and CDR2 SYDVKM. The CDR3 is made up of 15 amino acids. The CDR3 nucleotides read TGTGCCAGCAGTTTAGGGGCGGAGGGAACCGGGGAGCTGTTTTTT. Protein: CASSLGAEGTGELFF.

CDR3 in amino acids: CSVEDKRANTGELFF. Written as DNA, the CDR3 is TGCAGCGTTGAAGACAAACGAGCGAACACCGGGGAGCTGTTTTTT. The chain uses TRBV29-1 and TRBJ2-2; D not resolved. Trimming stripped 0 bases from V and 0 bases from J, with 8 bases between. Per the germline V gene, CDR1 is SQVTM and CDR2 is ANQGSEA. CDR3 length: 15 residues.

The rearrangement uses TRBV6-4 and TRBJ2-1; possible D gene TRBD1, 5 bases. This CDR3 contains 15 residues. Trimming removed 3 bases at V and 1 base at J, with 10 bases between. The V gene's germline CDR1 is MRHNA and CDR2 SNTAGT. CDR3 sequence: CASSEWTSSYNEQFF. The CDR3 nucleotides read TGTGCCAGCAGTGAATGGACATCTTCCTACAATGAGCAGTTCTTC.

This clone has only a few counts. The V call is TRBV19, the J call TRBJ1-2; D perhaps matches TRBD1 (6 bases). The CDR3 totals 16 residues. Per germline, CDR1 LNHDA and CDR2 SQIVND (reference sequence). V lost 6 bases and J lost 2, with 19 bases in between. CDR3 protein: CASSFLRGDYNYGYTF. CDR3 nucleotides: TGTGCCAGTAGCTTCCTTAGGGGGGACTACAACTATGGCTACACCTTC.

The chain links TRBV28 to TRBJ1-5; 7 nucleotides agree with TRBD1. CDR3 length: 14 amino acids. The V gene end was trimmed by 6 bases and the J gene end by 1 base; junction bases not matched to a gene: 3. Germline CDR1 MDHEN, CDR2 SYDVKM. In DNA, the CDR3 is TGTGCCAGCAGCTCCAGGGGGAGCAATCAGCCCCAGCATTTT. Its protein product is CASSSRGSNQPQHF. The variable domain in full, completed from reference TRBV28 and TRBJ1-5, reads DVKVTQSSRYLVKRTGEKVFLECVQDMDHENMFWYRQDPGLGLRLIYFSYDVKMKEKGDIPEGYSVSREKKERFSLILESASTNQTSMYLCASSSRGSNQPQHFGDGTRLSIL.

V is TRBV21-1 and J is TRBJ1-5. TRBV21-1 has pseudogene status. The CDR3 totals 13 residues. The CDR3 DNA sequence: TGTGCCAGCCCTCACGAGGCCAAGGAGCCCCAGCATTTT. It yields the protein CASPHEAKEPQHF.

The chain has TRBV6-1 and TRBJ1-1; TRBD1 might be the D (6 bases). The CDR3 contains 15 residues. Deletions cut 4 bases from V and 1 base from J, with 13 bases between. Per germline, CDR1 MNHNS and CDR2 SASEGT. In nucleotides, the CDR3 is TGTGCCAGCAGTGTTCAGGGGAGTAGGAACACTGAAGCTTTCTTT. It specifies CASSVQGSRNTEAFF.

The chain has TRBV9 and TRBJ2-2; 10 bases are a match to TRBD2. Trimming cost V 3 bases and J 7 bases; bases outside gene matches: 3. The CDR3 extends over 14 amino acids. Germline CDR1 SGDLS, CDR2 YYNGEE. CDR3 DNA sequence: TGTGCCAGCAGCGCCGGGACTAGCGTCGGGGAGCTGTTTTTT. It specifies CASSAGTSVGELFF.

This clone was found once. The gene calls are TRBV5-8 and TRBJ2-3, with 7 bases matching TRBD1. Trimming cost V 2 bases and J 0 bases; bases outside gene matches: 3. This CDR3 contains 15 residues. Per the germline V gene, CDR1 is SGHTS and CDR2 is YDEGEE. The CDR3 nucleotides read TGTGCCAGCAGCTTAAGGGGGCGCAGCACAGATACGCAGTATTTT. Protein sequence: CASSLRGRSTDTQYF. Supplemented by reference TRBV5-8 and TRBJ2-3, the full variable domain reads EAGVTQSPTHLIKTRGQQATLRCSPISGHTSVYWYQQALGLGLQFLLWYDEGEERNRGNFPPRFSGRQFPNYSSELNVNALELEDSALYLCASSLRGRSTDTQYFGPGTRLTVL.

V is TRBV7-9 and J is TRBJ2-7; D remains ambiguous. Germline V gives CDR1 SEHNR, CDR2 FQNEAQ (reference sequence). This CDR3 contains 11 residues. With 6 bases removed from V and 4 bases from J, the gap between germline ends came to 7 bases. CDR3 in DNA: TGTGCCAGCAGGTCGGGTTACGAGCAGTACTTC. It yields the protein CASRSGYEQYF.

The chain carries TRBV18 and TRBJ1-5, with D unresolved. Germline V gene lookup returns CDR1 KGHSH and CDR2 LQKENI. This CDR3 has 13 amino acids. Trimming took 6 bases from V and 5 from J, leaving 11 bases between them. DNA of the CDR3: TGTGCCAGCTCCCCAGGTGAGCATCAGCCCCAGCATTTT. Its protein product is CASSPGEHQPQHF. The full variable domain, completed using reference TRBV18 and TRBJ1-5, is NAGVMQNPRHLVRRRGQEARLRCSPMKGHSHVYWYRQLPEEGLKFMVYLQKENIIDESGMPKERFSAEFPKEGPSILRIQQVVRGDSAAYFCASSPGEHQPQHFGDGTRLSIL.

This clone was found once. The rearrangement uses TRBV2 and TRBJ2-1, with TRBD2 matching over 10 bases. V shed 5 bases and J 3 bases; nucleotides not matched to a gene: 4. This CDR3 spans 15 amino acids. Germline-derived CDR1 and CDR2 are SNHLY and FYNNEI. The CDR3 region is CASSSASGSYNEQFF. The CDR3 bases are TGTGCCAGCAGTTCGGCTAGCGGGAGCTACAATGAGCAGTTCTTC.

CDR3 sequence: CASSLAEGTPRGGYTF. The CDR3 DNA is TGTGCCAGCAGCTTAGCGGAGGGAACTCCCCGGGGAGGCTACACCTTC. The J gene is TRBJ1-2, the V gene TRBV7-2; no clear D. The CDR3 is 16 residues long. Germline CDR1 and CDR2: SGHTA and FQGNSA. V was trimmed by 0 bases and J by 8 bases, leaving 19 bases between them. The full variable domain, completed using reference TRBV7-2 and TRBJ1-2, is GAGVSQSPSNKVTEKGKDVELRCDPISGHTALYWYRQSLGQGLEFLIYFQGNSAPDKSGLPSDRFSAERTGGSVSTLTIQRTQQEDSAVYLCASSLAEGTPRGGYTFGSGTRLTVV.

V and J are TRBV6-5 and TRBJ2-7, with a weak D call TRBD2 (5 bases). The V end was cut by 2 bases, the J end by 5 bases, with 13 bases between. Germline V gene lookup returns CDR1 MNHEY and CDR2 SVGAGI. The CDR3 is 14 amino acids. The CDR3 DNA reads as TGTGCCAGCAGTTACAGCCTAGCAGGCCACGAGCAGTACTTC. This gives the protein CASSYSLAGHEQYF.

This chain uses TRBV28 with TRBJ2-1, with TRBD1 matching 8 bases. CDR3 size: 15 residues. The V and J ends lost 6 bases and 7 bases, in that order; junction bases with no gene match: 11. CDR1 MDHEN and CDR2 SYDVKM come from the germline V gene. The CDR3 DNA is TGTGCCAGCAGCCACAGCGGACAGGGTCCGAATGAGCAGTTCTTC. Translating it yields CASSHSGQGPNEQFF.

This clone has just one count. The chain recombines TRBV7-9 with TRBJ2-5, with D possibly matching TRBD1 (6 bases). The CDR3 is 15 residues long. Deletions cut 7 bases from V and 2 bases from J, with 17 bases between. The germline V gene has CDR1 SEHNR and CDR2 FQNEAQ (reference sequence). In nucleotides, the CDR3 is TGTGCCAGCAACAAAGGGGGTAGGCTACAAGAGACCCAGTACTTC. Its protein is CASNKGGRLQETQYF. Full variable domain (rest looked up from reference TRBV7-9 and TRBJ2-5): DTGVSQNPRHKITKRGQNVTFRCDPISEHNRLYWYRQTLGQGPEFLTYFQNEAQLEKSRLLSDRFSAERPKGSFSTLEIQRTEQGDSAMYLCASNKGGRLQETQYFGPGTRLLVL.

The V and J genes are TRBV11-2 and TRBJ2-7; D possibly corresponds to TRBD2 (5 bases). The V end lost 4 bases, the J end lost 4 bases, and 17 bases lay between the germline ends. The germline CDR1 and CDR2 sequences are SGHAT and FQNNGV. This CDR3 contains 15 residues. Written as DNA, the CDR3 is TGTGCCAGCAGCTCCAAGAGCGGAAGGGATTACGAGCAGTACTTC. This translates into CASSSKSGRDYEQYF.

The CDR3 protein is CASRELAGGFNEQFF. CDR3 nucleotide sequence: TGTGCCAGCAGGGAACTAGCGGGGGGGTTCAATGAGCAGTTCTTC. The V call is TRBV11-2, the J call TRBJ2-1; 13 nucleotides match TRBD2. This CDR3 is 15 amino acids long. Germline V CDR1 and CDR2: SGHAT, FQNNGV. Losses at the gene ends were 6 bases for V and 6 bases for J; bases not matched to a gene: 5.

This chain connects TRBV7-2 to TRBJ2-7, with TRBD1 identical over 7 bases. V lost 4 bases and J lost 3; bases outside the gene matches: 6. The V gene's germline CDR1 is SGHTA and CDR2 FQGNSA. The CDR3 has 14 amino acids. The CDR3 coding sequence is TGTGCCAGCAGCTCAGGGGGATCCCTCTACGAGCAGTACTTC. Translating it yields CASSSGGSLYEQYF.